The TCR beta chain described here comes from a study of T cell responses to AZD1222 COVID-19 vaccine. Sequencing used immunoSEQ multiplex PCR; TCRdb keeps in-frame clones, though not all of them. The sample comprises 130,000 or so clones, around 83% of which are singletons, and approximately 12% rests with the top ten. This CDR3 region has 18 residues. V shed 0 bases and J shed 3 bases, with 16 bases lying between them. Germline CDR1 SGDLS, CDR2 YYNGEE. Sequences were derived from peripheral blood, sampled on day 0 of AZD1222 vaccination. The rearrangement uses TRBV9 and TRBJ2-6; the D gene is possibly TRBD2 (6 bases). The sequence was collected from an adult in good health. The CDR3 sequence is CASSVGGGLSVGANVLTF. In DNA, the CDR3 is TGTGCCAGCAGCGTAGGGGGAGGTCTGAGTGTTGGGGCCAACGTCCTGACTTTC.